The 16 T cell receptor beta chains reported below all come from one sample, sequenced in a study of blood T cell repertoires in COVID-19 (dated by TCRdb to 2019 to 2021). Libraries were made using the immunoSEQ multiplex PCR assay. As stored in TCRdb, this immuneACCESS dataset retains in-frame rearrangements with V and J assigned. A fraction of the clones does not appear; measured against another copy, unresolved V genes explain less than half of the discrepancy, and the remainder lacks a known reason. Counted in this sample were about 83,000 clones; around nine tenths of them appeared once. Roughly 8% of the sample belongs to the ten largest clones. Sequenced material: peripheral blood. The receptors stem from a man at least 80 years old with active or convalescent COVID-19.

The rearrangement links TRBV7-9 to TRBJ2-2; unclear D gene. The V end was cut by 0 bases, the J end by 1 base, with 12 bases between. CDR3 length: 17 amino acids. Germline V gives CDR1 SEHNR, CDR2 FQNEAQ (reference sequence). The CDR3 reads CASSLARLEKNTGELFF. CDR3 coding DNA: TGTGCCAGCAGCTTAGCGCGTCTAGAGAAGAACACCGGGGAGCTGTTTTTT.

The CDR3 nucleotides are TGTGCCAGCAGTTACGGGACTAGCGGATACAATGAGCAGTTCTTC. This gives the protein CASSYGTSGYNEQFF. J is TRBJ2-1 and V is TRBV6-6; 11 bases fit TRBD2. Trimming removed 2 bases from V and 4 bases from J; junction bases left unmatched: 1. The CDR3 runs 15 residues. Per germline, CDR1 MNHNY and CDR2 SVGAGI (reference sequence).

The chain uses TRBV12-3 or TRBV12-4 and TRBJ1-2; D is ambiguous. CDR3 length equals 12 residues. V was clipped by 3 bases and J by 2 bases, with 4 bases between them. CDR3 amino acids: CASSLGNYGYTF. CDR3 coding DNA: TGTGCCAGCAGTTTGGGCAACTATGGCTACACCTTC.

In its sample, this clone was seen a few times. This sequence joins TRBV4-1 and TRBJ1-6, with TRBD1 as a possible D gene (5 bases). The germline CDR1 and CDR2 sequences are MGHRA and YSYEKL. V gave up 0 bases and J gave up 7 bases, with 13 bases separating them. There are 16 residues in the CDR3. DNA of the CDR3: TGCGCCAGCAGCCAAGATAGGGCAGGGATCAATTCACCCCTCCACTTT. Translating it yields CASSQDRAGINSPLHF.

The chain recombines TRBV6-1 with TRBJ2-5; D possibly corresponds to TRBD1 (5 bases). Looked up from germline, CDR1 is MNHNS and CDR2 is SASEGT. The germline V and J ends were trimmed by 4 bases and 5 bases, with 29 bases remaining between them. The CDR3 sequence is 19 residues long. The CDR3 loop is CASSANRIPYENLRETQYF. DNA of the CDR3: TGTGCCAGCAGTGCGAACAGGATCCCCTACGAGAATCTTCGGGAGACCCAGTACTTC.

This rearrangement joins TRBV6-5 to TRBJ2-3; D remains unclear. CDR1 and CDR2 (germline): MNHEY, SVGAGI. This CDR3 region has 12 residues. Trimming removed 6 bases from V and 10 bases from J, with 14 bases in between. DNA of the CDR3: TGTGCCAGCAGCCAGGTTCCGTCTCCGCAGTATTTT. Its translation is CASSQVPSPQYF.

J is TRBJ2-1 and V is TRBV6-5; 8 nucleotides agree with TRBD2. Trimming took 4 bases from V and 9 from J; bases not matched to a gene: 2. The CDR3 extends over 12 amino acids. Per the germline V gene, CDR1 is MNHEY and CDR2 is SVGAGI. DNA for the CDR3: TGTGCCAGCAGTTCGGGACTAGGTGAGCAGTTCTTC. Translation: CASSSGLGEQFF.

The J gene is TRBJ2-5, the V gene TRBV30; D is undetermined. The V end was cut by 1 base, the J end by 0 bases, with 12 bases between. Germline values: CDR1 GTSNPN, CDR2 SVGIG (reference sequence). The CDR3 contains 15 residues. In nucleotides, the CDR3 is TGTGCCTGGAGTGGCAGGCAACGGTACCAAGAGACCCAGTACTTC. It encodes CAWSGRQRYQETQYF.

This sequence joins TRBV3-1 (or the pseudogene TRBV3-2) and TRBJ1-5; D uncertain. Deletions cut 4 bases from V and 4 bases from J, with 11 bases between. Germline CDR1 LGHDT, CDR2 YNNKEL (reference sequence). The CDR3 is made up of 14 amino acids. This chain's CDR3 is CASSPSGTNQPQHF. The CDR3 coding sequence is TGTGCCAGCAGCCCCTCGGGTACTAATCAGCCCCAGCATTTT.

The rearrangement links TRBV2 to TRBJ1-2, with TRBD1 matching 8 bases. The length of the CDR3 is 15 residues. V dropped 4 bases and J dropped 0; count of bases not matched to a gene: 4. Looked up from germline, CDR1 is SNHLY and CDR2 is FYNNEI. The CDR3 DNA reads as TGTGCCAGCAGTGGAGGACAGGGAGCTAACTATGGCTACACCTTC. Translating gives CASSGGQGANYGYTF. Supplemented by reference TRBV2 and TRBJ1-2, the full variable domain reads EPEVTQTPSHQVTQMGQEVILRCVPISNHLYFYWYRQILGQKVEFLVSFYNNEISEKSEIFDDQFSVERPDGSNFTLKIRSTKLEDSAMYFCASSGGQGANYGYTFGSGTRLTVV.

V and J are TRBV2 and TRBJ1-4, with 10 bases lining up with TRBD1. CDR1 is SNHLY, CDR2 FYNNEI, per germline. The CDR3 sequence is 14 residues long. V was pared by 4 bases and J by 7 bases, with 3 bases of the junction left unmatched. The CDR3 DNA reads TGTGCCAGCAGTGGGGGGACAGGGGTTGAAAAACTGTTTTTT. Its protein is CASSGGTGVEKLFF. The full variable domain, in which reference TRBV2 and TRBJ1-4 provide the parts outside the CDR3, is EPEVTQTPSHQVTQMGQEVILRCVPISNHLYFYWYRQILGQKVEFLVSFYNNEISEKSEIFDDQFSVERPDGSNFTLKIRSTKLEDSAMYFCASSGGTGVEKLFFGSGTQLSVL.

The chain is built from TRBV7-9 and TRBJ2-5, with D perhaps TRBD1 (6 bases). Trimming pared 8 bases from V and 0 bases from J, leaving 13 bases between. This CDR3 is 14 amino acids long. Germline lookup yields CDR1 SEHNR and CDR2 FQNEAQ (reference sequence). The chain's CDR3 is CASLNRDNQETQYF. As DNA, the CDR3 is TGTGCCAGCCTTAACCGGGACAACCAAGAGACCCAGTACTTC.

J is TRBJ2-7 and V is TRBV11-2, with D tentatively TRBD1 (7 bases). Trimming pared 5 bases from V and 7 bases from J, leaving 27 bases between. The CDR3 is made up of 17 amino acids. Germline lookup yields CDR1 SGHAT and CDR2 FQNNGV. CDR3: CASSPRRGQTTTSEQYV. The CDR3 DNA follows: TGTGCCAGCAGCCCCCGGAGGGGACAGACTACCACTAGTGAGCAGTACGTC.

The V and J genes are TRBV7-8 and TRBJ2-1; tentatively, D is TRBD1 (6 bases). The CDR3 runs to 14 residues. Trimming shortened V by 5 bases and J by 5 bases, and 13 bases separated the two germline ends. Germline V gene data show CDR1 as SGHVS and CDR2 as FQNEAQ. The CDR3 reads CASSQQGRDNEQFF. For the CDR3, the DNA is TGTGCCAGCAGCCAACAGGGTCGGGACAATGAGCAGTTCTTC.

The V gene is TRBV30, the J gene TRBJ2-4; D not resolved. Trimming pared 5 bases from V and 0 bases from J, leaving 8 bases between. The germline V gene has CDR1 GTSNPN and CDR2 SVGIG (reference sequence). This CDR3 spans 13 amino acids. CDR3 sequence reads: CAWDGVAKNIQYF. CDR3 nucleotide sequence: TGTGCCTGGGACGGTGTAGCCAAAAACATTCAGTACTTC.

The chain employs TRBV6-5 and TRBJ2-1; unclear D gene. CDR3 size: 13 residues. V was pared by 7 bases and J by 2 bases, with 9 bases between. Germline assignment: CDR1 MNHEY and CDR2 SVGAGI. CDR3 loop: CASNLSTYNEQFF. The DNA for the CDR3 is TGTGCCAGCAATCTATCGACCTACAATGAGCAGTTCTTC.